The source of this T cell receptor (beta chain) is a study of regulatory T cells in long-lasting Graves disease. Regarding time point: newly diagnosed GD, antithyroid drugs for less than 3 months. Construction of the TCR library relied on RNA isolated from PBMCs. Building the TCR beta libraries relied on iRepertoire HTBI primers, and CDR3 regions underwent Arm-PCR. TCRdb re-called the multiplex PCR reads with MiXCR, one entry per CDR3 protein. The data contain a few hundred thousand distinct CDR3 sequences, under 20% of them seen just once; the ten biggest clones take up 20%. Germline CDR1 and CDR2: SGHVS and FQNEAQ. V lost 1 base and J 2 bases, leaving 17 bases between the germline ends. The CDR3 consists of 17 residues. There are many counts of this clonotype. These sequences were also reported in another study, on T cells in Graves' hyperthyroidism and ophthalmopathy. This second report adds: Among clonotypes expanded in thyroid above 0.001, most were also found in blood. Ophthalmopathy could be told apart from stable hyperthyroidism with a 13 V-J model.

This material consisted of peripheral blood mononuclear cells (PBMCs), taken at new diagnosis, from a patient treated with antithyroid drugs. This receptor was identified in a woman aged 18-29 years with Graves disease. V and J are TRBV7-8 and TRBJ2-5; D is uncertain. The CDR3 loop is CASSLGARAPPQETQYF. The CDR3, as DNA: TGTGCCAGCAGCTTAGGCGCCCGGGCCCCCCCACAAGAGACCCAGTACTTC.